The sample holds a few counts of the clone carrying this T cell receptor (beta chain). CDR3 size: 14 residues. Trimming removed 3 bases at V and 10 bases at J, with 18 bases between. CDR1 is LNHDA, CDR2 SQIVND, per germline (reference sequence). This sample was included in a study of blood T cell repertoires in COVID-19. The overall study: COVID-19 samples from acute and convalescent phases originated in the United States, Italy and Spain. T cells, B-cell-depleted T cells, or PBMCs provided the cDNA or gDNA that served as material.

In the source study's methods: Counts of nucleated cells, estimated from reference gene primer amplification, were obtained. Only in-frame clones appear in the TCRdb table, and some are missing; sequencing was by immunoSEQ multiplex PCR. V and J calls and clone size are as listed in that table; D and trimming were resolved from the DNA. The sample includes some 160,000 clones, over 70% of them seen just once. The sequence was collected from a woman aged 65 to 85 who had recovered from COVID-19. Sequencing was done on a sample of peripheral blood. This chain connects TRBV19 to TRBJ1-1, with D possibly matching TRBD1 (5 bases). CDR3 coding DNA: TGTGCCAGTAGTATCGCCCTCGGCCAGGGTGGAGCTTTCTTT. Protein: CASSIALGQGGAFF.